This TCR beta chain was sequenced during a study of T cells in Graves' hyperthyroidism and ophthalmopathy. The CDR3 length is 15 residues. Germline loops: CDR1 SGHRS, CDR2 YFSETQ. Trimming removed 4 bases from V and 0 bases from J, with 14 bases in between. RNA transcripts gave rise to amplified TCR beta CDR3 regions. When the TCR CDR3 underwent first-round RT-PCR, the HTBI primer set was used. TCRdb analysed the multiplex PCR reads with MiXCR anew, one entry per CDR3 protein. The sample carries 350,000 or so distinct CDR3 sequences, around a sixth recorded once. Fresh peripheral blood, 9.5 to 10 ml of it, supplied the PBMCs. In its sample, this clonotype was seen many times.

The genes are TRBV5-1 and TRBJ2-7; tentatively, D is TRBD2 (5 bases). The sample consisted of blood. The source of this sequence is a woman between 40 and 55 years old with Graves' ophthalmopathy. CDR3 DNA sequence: TGCGCCAGCAGCCACGTAGCGCTTAGCTCCTACGAGCAGTACTTC. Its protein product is CASSHVALSSYEQYF.